Each of the 10 T cell receptor beta chains below was sequenced from the same sample in a study of T-cell memory formation after mild COVID-19. TCRdb reprocessed the 5' RACE reads via MiXCR and lists one record per CDR3 protein. In the table there are about 190,000 distinct CDR3 sequences, about 10% of which are singletons. The sequencing input was PBMCs or a T cell subset sorted from them (not recorded which). Receptor source: a man younger than 35 who had mild COVID-19 (a few samples of this study predate the infection). Cell type and time point are not known.

This clonotype was seen more than once but under ten times. This sequence joins TRBV11-2 and TRBJ2-2; a possible D gene is TRBD1 (5 bases). CDR3 length equals 16 residues. CDR1 is SGHAT and CDR2 is FQNNGV in the germline V gene. Trimming left V 4 bases short and J 2 bases short, with 14 bases between. DNA for the CDR3: TGTGCCAGCAGCTATCAAGGGGTTGTTAACACCGGGGAGCTGTTTTTT. Protein sequence: CASSYQGVVNTGELFF.

This clonotype turned up a few times. The chain employs TRBV4-1 and TRBJ2-6, with TRBD1 as a possible D gene (5 bases). CDR1 and CDR2 from the germline V gene are MGHRA and YSYEKL. This CDR3 has 16 amino acids. V was shortened by 1 base and J by 4 bases, with 11 bases between the two germline ends. CDR3 sequence (DNA): TGCGCCAGCAGCCAAGGTTTAGGGGCCGGGGCCAACGTCCTGACTTTC. Protein sequence: CASSQGLGAGANVLTF.

The rearrangement joins TRBV7-3 to TRBJ2-2; no reliable D call. Germline values: CDR1 SGHTA, CDR2 FQGTGA. V was cut by 5 bases and J by 6 bases, with 13 bases left in between. This CDR3 is built from 14 residues. CDR3 sequence: CASSQVFGAGELFF. The CDR3 nucleotides are TGTGCCAGCAGCCAAGTGTTTGGGGCCGGGGAGCTGTTTTTT.

This clonotype turned up a few times. J is TRBJ2-6 and V is TRBV4-3, with D uncertain. The germline V and J ends were trimmed by 0 bases and 3 bases, with 9 bases remaining between them. Per the germline V gene, CDR1 is LGHNA and CDR2 is YSLEER. The CDR3 is 16 residues long. CDR3 in DNA: TGCGCCAGCAGCCAAGAGAGTGGGTTTGGGGCCAACGTCCTGACTTTC. Translation: CASSQESGFGANVLTF.

This clonotype has ten or more counts. The chain couples TRBV7-2 to TRBJ2-5; either TRBD1 or TRBD2 may supply D (7 bases each). Deletions cut 5 bases from V and 5 bases from J, with 12 bases between. Per the germline V gene, CDR1 is SGHTA and CDR2 is FQGNSA. The CDR3 is made up of 13 amino acids. In nucleotides, the CDR3 is TGTGCCAGCAGCCAGCAGGGGGGGGAGACCCAGTACTTC. It specifies CASSQQGGETQYF.

This clonotype was detected a few times. The genes are TRBV12-3 or TRBV12-4 and TRBJ2-3; 16 nucleotides align to TRBD2. With 6 bases clipped from V and 8 bases from J, the junction kept 5 bases outside the gene matches. The length of the CDR3 is 15 residues. Here the CDR3 reads CASSTGLAGGRTQYF. In nucleotides, the CDR3 is TGTGCCAGCAGCACGGGACTAGCGGGGGGGCGTACGCAGTATTTT.

This clonotype was observed at least ten times. The chain combines TRBV7-2 with TRBJ2-2, with D possibly TRBD2 on 6 matching bases. V lost 5 bases, J lost 7 bases, and 11 bases lay in between. CDR3 length equals 13 residues. CDR1 is SGHTA and CDR2 is FQGNSA in the germline V gene. The CDR3 nucleotides are TGTGCCAGCAGCCGCGGACTAAGCGGGGAGCTGTTTTTT. Its translation: CASSRGLSGELFF.

This clonotype was observed many times. The chain uses TRBV4-1 and TRBJ2-1; 8 bases align to TRBD2. Germline loops: CDR1 MGHRA, CDR2 YSYEKL. CDR3 length: 16 residues. With V trimmed by 0 bases and J by 1 base, 2 bases remained unmatched. The CDR3 protein is CASSQDPGGSYNEQFF. The CDR3 DNA is TGCGCCAGCAGCCAAGATCCGGGGGGGTCCTACAATGAGCAGTTCTTC.

This clonotype was found a few times. V usage is TRBV6-2 or TRBV6-3 and J usage is TRBJ1-5; D possibly corresponds to TRBD1 (5 bases). The CDR3 is made up of 15 amino acids. Deletions cut 0 bases from V and 4 bases from J, with 10 bases between. Germline CDR1 is MNHEY and CDR2 is SVGEGT. The CDR3 bases are TGTGCCAGCAGTTACTCGGGACTCAAAAATCAGCCCCAGCATTTT. This codes for CASSYSGLKNQPQHF.

This clonotype was found a few times. This rearrangement joins TRBV5-6 to TRBJ2-2; TRBD2 might be the D (5 bases). The CDR3 has 14 amino acids. Trimming removed 1 base from V and 7 bases from J, with 11 bases in between. Germline V CDR1 and CDR2: SGHDT, YYEEEE. CDR3 in amino acids: CASSLLSGNGELFF. The CDR3 nucleotides are TGTGCCAGCAGCTTGCTTTCGGGGAACGGGGAGCTGTTTTTT.